The rows below give T cell receptor beta chains drawn from one sample of a study of cytomegalovirus exposure and HLA in healthy donors. The assay was immunoSEQ multiplex PCR, and TCRdb's table has in-frame clones only and misses some. The table for this sample gives tens of thousands of clones. Sequenced input: PBMCs. The receptors come from a girl aged 5-17 years in good health and CMV-seropositive. Each CDR3 is given with its conserved first and last residue. D genes are given only for firm matches.

v_call	d_call	j_call	cdr3_nt	cdr3_aa
TRBV4-3	TRBD2	TRBJ2-1	TGCGCCAGCAGCCAGCAAGCGGGAACTGACAATGAGCAGTTCTTC	CASSQQAGTDNEQFF
TRBV28	TRBD2	TRBJ2-3	TGTGCCAGCAGGGGGACTAGCCCCTCAGATACGCAGTATTTT	CASRGTSPSDTQYF
TRBV5-4	-	TRBJ2-5	TGTGCCAGCAGCTTGACGAGCCAAGAGACCCAGTACTTC	CASSLTSQETQYF
TRBV5-1	-	TRBJ2-2	TGCGCCAGCAGCTTTGGTCCAGGGAACACCGGGGAGCTGTTTTTT	CASSFGPGNTGELFF
TRBV7-2	-	TRBJ2-5	TGTGCCAGCAGCTTAGGACTGAGGGCGGGGTACTTC	CASSLGLRAGYF
TRBV9	-	TRBJ2-1	TGTGCCAGCAGCGTGGACAACTACAATGAGCAGTTCTTC	CASSVDNYNEQFF
TRBV6-5	-	TRBJ2-5	TGTGCCAGCAGTCGGGATGGTTCTCAAGAGACCCAGTACTTC	CASSRDGSQETQYF
TRBV19	-	TRBJ1-3	TGTGCCAGTAGTCCCCTCTCGTATTTT	CASSPLSYF
TRBV19	-	TRBJ1-4	TGTGCCAGTAGTATATTCGGGGTTGAAAAACTGTTTTTT	CASSIFGVEKLFF
TRBV19	-	TRBJ1-5	TGTGCCAGTAGTAAATCGGGTCAGCCCCAGCATTTT	CASSKSGQPQHF
TRBV9	-	TRBJ1-2	TGTGCCAGCAGCGTCGACAGCGCCTATGGCTACACCTTC	CASSVDSAYGYTF
TRBV4-2	TRBD2	TRBJ2-1	TGTGCCAGCAGCCAAGAGGGTACGGGGGGCTCCTACAATGAGCAGTTCTTC	CASSQEGTGGSYNEQFF
TRBV2	TRBD1	TRBJ1-2	TGTGCCAGCAGGGACAGGGGGTCTATCCCTAAAGGGGATGGCTACACCTTC	CASRDRGSIPKGDGYTF
TRBV5-1	TRBD2	TRBJ2-2	TGCGCCAGCAGCTTGTCGAGTAGCGGGGGCACCGGGGAGCTGTTTTTT	CASSLSSSGGTGELFF
TRBV18	TRBD2	TRBJ2-3	TGTGCCAGCTCACCACCGCGGACTAGCGGGGGCACAGATACGCAGTATTTT	CASSPPRTSGGTDTQYF
TRBV5-1	TRBD2	TRBJ2-5	TGCGCCAGCAGCTTGTCGGCTAGCGGGGGTTCTACGGAGACCCAGTACTTC	CASSLSASGGSTETQYF
TRBV7-2	TRBD1	TRBJ1-1	TGTGCCAGCAGCTTACCCGGGACAGGGGTAACTGAAGCTTTCTTT	CASSLPGTGVTEAFF
TRBV7-3	-	TRBJ2-3	TGTGCCAGCAGCATTAACCGGGGTCAGAGCACAGATACGCAGTATTTT	CASSINRGQSTDTQYF
TRBV12-5	TRBD1	TRBJ1-2	TGTGCTAGTGGCCCAACAGGGGGCTATGGCTACACCTTC	CASGPTGGYGYTF
TRBV9	-	TRBJ1-4	TGTGCCAGCAGCGCGGGTCGAGGTGAAAAACTGTTTTTT	CASSAGRGEKLFF
TRBV6-5	TRBD1	TRBJ1-1	TGTGCCAGCAGCCTACAGGGGCTGAACACTGAAGCTTTCTTT	CASSLQGLNTEAFF
TRBV1	-	TRBJ2-1	TGCACCAGCAGCCAAAATTCGCCTTCTGGGGAGACCTACAATGAGCAGTTCTTC	CTSSQNSPSGETYNEQFF
TRBV6-6	-	TRBJ1-6	TGTGCCAGCAGTTATGACAGTGATAATTCACCCCTCCACTTT	CASSYDSDNSPLHF
TRBV7-2	-	TRBJ2-5	TGTGCCAGCAGCCTCACTAGGAGGTCACCCGAGACCCAGTACTTC	CASSLTRRSPETQYF
TRBV9	-	TRBJ1-2	TGTGCCAGCAGCGCGAACTATGGCTACACCTTC	CASSANYGYTF
TRBV6-1	TRBD1	TRBJ1-5	TGTGCCAGCACCCTTGGGGACAGTTTCAAGCAGCCCCAGCATTTT	CASTLGDSFKQPQHF
TRBV6-5	-	TRBJ2-5	TGTGCCAGCAGTTACTGGGGCATACAAGAGACCCAGTACTTC	CASSYWGIQETQYF
TRBV6-6	-	TRBJ1-1	TGTGCCAGCTTGGAGGCGGGGGGCACTGAAGCTTTCTTT	CASLEAGGTEAFF
TRBV29-1	-	TRBJ1-1	TGCAGCGGGGCTCCTCAGGGGTGGGCCACTGAAGCTTTCTTT	CSGAPQGWATEAFF
TRBV18	-	TRBJ1-2	TGTGCCAGCTCACCAGGAGGAGAGGGCGGGGGCTACACCTTC	CASSPGGEGGGYTF
TRBV19	TRBD2	TRBJ2-4	TGTGCCAGTAGTATGGTTAGCGGGGGAGCCAAAAACATTCAGTACTTC	CASSMVSGGAKNIQYF
TRBV18	-	TRBJ1-5	TGTGCCAGCTCCGGCAGGGGTAGCAATCAGCCCCAGCATTTT	CASSGRGSNQPQHF
TRBV29-1	TRBD2	TRBJ2-1	TGCAGCGTTGATGGACTAGCGGGGGACAAATCACGTCCCTACAATGAGCAGTTCTTC	CSVDGLAGDKSRPYNEQFF
TRBV29-1	TRBD2	TRBJ2-3	TGCAGCGTGGACAACGGGAGGGCTGGGACAAAAAGCACAGATACGCAGTATTTT	CSVDNGRAGTKSTDTQYF
TRBV12-2	-	TRBJ2-7	TGTCCCTGCCCGGGGTGTAGCGCCTACGAGCAGTACTTC	CPCPGCSAYEQYF
TRBV4-2	-	TRBJ2-3	TGTGCCAGCAGCCAAGTCTCGGCGGGCACAGATACGCAGTATTTT	CASSQVSAGTDTQYF
TRBV5-4	-	TRBJ2-1	TGTGCCAGCAGTCGGGACTACAATGAGCAGTTCTTC	CASSRDYNEQFF
TRBV14	-	TRBJ2-5	TGTGCCAGCAGTCGGCGGCCCCAAGAGACCCAGTACTTC	CASSRRPQETQYF
TRBV18	-	TRBJ1-4	TGTGCCAGCTCACCAGAACAGACCAATGAAAAACTGTTTTTT	CASSPEQTNEKLFF
TRBV29-1	-	TRBJ2-3	TGCAGCGTTGAATGGCTGGGGGGTAGCACAGATACGCAGTATTTT	CSVEWLGGSTDTQYF
TRBV29-1	TRBD1	TRBJ2-3	TGCAGCGCCTCTGGGGACAGGCGAGGAGCAGATACGCAGTATTTT	CSASGDRRGADTQYF
TRBV6-1	-	TRBJ2-7	TGTGCCAGCAATGAGGGGTGGGGCTTATACGAGCAGTACTTC	CASNEGWGLYEQYF
TRBV18	-	TRBJ2-7	TGTGCCAGCTCACGGGCCGGACAGTCCTACGAGCAGTACTTC	CASSRAGQSYEQYF
TRBV5-5	-	TRBJ1-1	TGTGCCAGCAGCTTGGGGGCCCAGGAGGTGAACACTGAAGCTTTCTTT	CASSLGAQEVNTEAFF